These 8 T cell receptor beta chains were all obtained from the same sample, sequenced in a study of T cells after yellow fever vaccination. TCRdb used MiXCR to reprocess the 5' RACE reads, holding one entry per CDR3 protein. Of about 350,000 distinct CDR3 sequences in the sample, roughly 12% were seen once. The sequencing used PBMCs, collected on the day of the first yellow fever vaccination. These receptors all stem from a man aged 18 to 29 who received the YFV17D yellow fever vaccine.

The V call is TRBV6-1, the J call TRBJ2-1, with 12 bases that match TRBD2. Looked up from germline, CDR1 is MNHNS and CDR2 is SASEGT. The V gene end was trimmed by 4 bases and the J gene end by 2 bases; junction bases not matched to a gene: 3. This CDR3 spans 16 amino acids. The CDR3 sequence is CASSARTSGTYNEQFF. CDR3 sequence (DNA): TGTGCCAGCAGTGCACGGACTAGCGGGACCTACAATGAGCAGTTCTTC.

The chain uses TRBV11-1 and TRBJ2-1; tentative D call: TRBD1 (6 bases). V lost 2 bases and J lost 1, with 18 bases in between. CDR1 is SGHAT, CDR2 FQDESV, per germline (reference sequence). This CDR3 comprises 18 residues. The CDR3 loop reads CASSLPVPQGISYNEQFF. Written as DNA, the CDR3 is TGTGCCAGCAGCTTACCAGTCCCGCAGGGGATTTCCTACAATGAGCAGTTCTTC. Variable domain in full (rest from reference TRBV11-1 and TRBJ2-1): EAEVAQSPRYKITEKSQAVAFWCDPISGHATLYWYRQILGQGPELLVQFQDESVVDDSQLPKDRFSAERLKGVDSTLKIQPAELGDSAMYLCASSLPVPQGISYNEQFFGPGTRLTVL.

The chain carries TRBV29-1 and TRBJ2-5; possibly TRBD1 for D (5 bases). The CDR3 extends over 13 amino acids. Germline V lookup: CDR1 SQVTM, CDR2 ANQGSEA. Between the trimmed V and J ends, which lost 2 bases and 5 bases, there was a span of 12 bases. CDR3 sequence reads: CSVESGWTETQYF. The DNA of the CDR3 is TGCAGCGTTGAATCAGGGTGGACCGAGACCCAGTACTTC. The entire variable domain, with the rest obtained from reference TRBV29-1 and TRBJ2-5, is as follows: SAVISQKPSRDICQRGTSLTIQCQVDSQVTMMFWYRQQPGQSLTLIATANQGSEATYESGFVIDKFPISRPNLTFSTLTVSNMSPEDSSIYLCSVESGWTETQYFGPGTRLLVL.

This clonotype occurred many times. J is TRBJ1-4 and V is TRBV4-2, with a weak D call TRBD1 (5 bases). This CDR3 has 16 amino acids. V was cut by 2 bases and J by 5 bases, with 15 bases left in between. In germline, CDR1 is LGHNA, CDR2 YNFKEQ. CDR3 sequence reads: CASSQTSSGPNEKLFF. CDR3 sequence (DNA): TGTGCCAGCAGCCAAACCTCGTCAGGGCCGAATGAAAAACTGTTTTTT.

In this sample, this clonotype turned up many times. CDR3 in amino acids: CASSLLGDLYTF. The CDR3 DNA is TGTGCCAGCAGCTTACTGGGGGACCTCTACACCTTC. V is TRBV7-2 and J is TRBJ1-2, with D maybe TRBD1 (5 bases). Trimming took off 2 bases at V and 10 bases at J, with 11 bases between the two ends. The germline gives CDR1 SGHTA, CDR2 FQGNSA. The CDR3 contains 12 residues. The entire variable domain, with the rest obtained from reference TRBV7-2 and TRBJ1-2, is as follows: GAGVSQSPSNKVTEKGKDVELRCDPISGHTALYWYRQSLGQGLEFLIYFQGNSAPDKSGLPSDRFSAERTGGSVSTLTIQRTQQEDSAVYLCASSLLGDLYTFGSGTRLTVV.

This chain connects TRBV5-6 to TRBJ1-6, with 7 bases matching TRBD1. Per the germline V gene, CDR1 is SGHDT and CDR2 is YYEEEE. V gave up 4 bases and J gave up 10 bases; unmatched junction bases: 11. The CDR3 runs 15 residues. As DNA, the CDR3 is TGTGCCAGCAGCCCCAGACAGGGATTCGTGTCACCCCTCCACTTT. Its protein is CASSPRQGFVSPLHF.

This clonotype was detected ten times or more. This rearrangement joins TRBV7-2 to TRBJ2-5; the D call may be TRBD1 or TRBD2 (5 bases each). The CDR3 sequence is 14 residues long. Per germline, CDR1 SGHTA and CDR2 FQGNSA. V was cut by 2 bases and J by 2 bases, with 9 bases left in between. The CDR3 here is CASSLRGVQETQYF. CDR3 sequence (DNA): TGTGCCAGCAGCTTAAGAGGGGTTCAAGAGACCCAGTACTTC.

This clonotype showed up just a few times. The rearrangement joins TRBV19 to TRBJ2-7; 7 nucleotides line up with TRBD2. V was clipped by 1 base and J by 3 bases; unmatched bases: 6. The CDR3 has 15 residues. Per germline, CDR1 LNHDA and CDR2 SQIVND (reference sequence). The CDR3 region is CASSIGSSGHYEQYF. The CDR3 DNA reads TGTGCCAGTAGTATAGGTTCTAGCGGCCACTACGAGCAGTACTTC.